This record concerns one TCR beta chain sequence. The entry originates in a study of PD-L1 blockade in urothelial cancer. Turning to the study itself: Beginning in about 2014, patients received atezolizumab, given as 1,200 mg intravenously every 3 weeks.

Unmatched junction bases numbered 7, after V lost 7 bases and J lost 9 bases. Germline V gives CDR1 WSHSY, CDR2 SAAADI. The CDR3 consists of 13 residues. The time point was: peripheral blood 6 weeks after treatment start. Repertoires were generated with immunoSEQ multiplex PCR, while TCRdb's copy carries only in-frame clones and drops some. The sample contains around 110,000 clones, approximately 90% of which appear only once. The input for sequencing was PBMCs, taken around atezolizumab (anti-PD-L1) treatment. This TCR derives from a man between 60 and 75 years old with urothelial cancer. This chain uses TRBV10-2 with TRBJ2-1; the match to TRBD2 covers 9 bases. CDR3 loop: CASTLAGKSEQFF. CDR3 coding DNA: TGCGCCAGCACTCTAGCGGGAAAGTCTGAGCAGTTCTTC.